The 31 T cell receptor beta chains listed next were all sequenced from one sample in a study of human T cells and chemical hapten exposure. TCRdb passed the RACE reads through MiXCR, listing each CDR3 protein once. The sample shows about 68,000 distinct CDR3 sequences, roughly 9.7% of them seen only once. The time point was: pre-sensitization, week 0. Specified treatment: therapeutic diphenylcyclopropenone sensitization with weekly scalp DPC. Sequenced here: whole blood, sampled in connection with sensitization to the hapten diphenylcyclopropenone (DPC). These receptors all stem from a woman between 45 and 65 years old with alopecia areata. Some clones in this sample may be carry-over from other donors' samples.

The table lists this clonotype with many counts. CDR3 nucleotide sequence: TGTGCCGGTCGACAGGGGTTGAACACCGGGGAGCTGTTTTTT. As protein: CAGRQGLNTGELFF. This sequence joins TRBV19 and TRBJ2-2; 8 nucleotides line up with TRBD1. CDR1 is LNHDA, CDR2 SQIVND, per germline (reference sequence). The CDR3 length is 14 residues. V lost 11 bases, J lost 1 base, and 6 bases stayed unmatched. Together with reference TRBV19 and TRBJ2-2, the CDR3 gives the full variable domain: DGGITQSPKYLFRKEGQNVTLSCEQNLNHDAMYWYRQDPGQGLRLIYYSQIVNDFQKGDIAEGYSVSREKKESFPLTVTSAQKNPTAFYLCAGRQGLNTGELFFGEGSRLTVL.

At least ten counts were recorded for this clonotype. The chain couples TRBV7-7 to TRBJ2-5, with 9 nucleotides matching TRBD1. This CDR3 contains 15 residues. The J segment lost 3 bases and the V segment lost 5 bases, leaving 7 bases of the junction unmatched. CDR1 is SSHAT and CDR2 is FNYEAQ in the germline V gene (reference sequence). This CDR3 reads CASSPGQGPEETQYF. For the CDR3, the DNA is TGTGCCAGCAGCCCGGGACAGGGTCCCGAAGAGACCCAGTACTTC.

As concerns this clonotype: A read error may account for a junction end that differs from germline. The CDR3 region has the DNA TGCAGTGCTGGAGACAGAGGCCCCCACGAGCAGTACTTC. This encodes CSAGDRGPHEQYF. The chain links TRBV20-1 to TRBJ2-7; perhaps TRBD1 as D (5 bases). The V gene's germline CDR1 is DFQATT and CDR2 SNEGSKA (reference sequence). The CDR3 loop spans 13 amino acids.

This rearrangement joins TRBV5-1 to TRBJ1-2, with 8 nucleotides matching TRBD1. The V gene's germline CDR1 is SGHRS and CDR2 YFSETQ. The CDR3 spans 15 residues. The ends lost 4 bases at V and 8 bases at J; junction bases unmatched: 13. The CDR3 protein is CASSLPDREINGYTF. The CDR3 bases are TGCGCCAGCAGCCTTCCGGACAGGGAGATAAACGGCTACACCTTC. The complete variable domain, with remaining parts taken from reference TRBV5-1 and TRBJ1-2, reads KAGVTQTPRYLIKTRGQQVTLSCSPISGHRSVSWYQQTPGQGLQFLFEYFSETQRNKGNFPGRFSGRQFSNSRSEMNVSTLELGDSALYLCASSLPDREINGYTFGSGTRLTVV.

This chain joins TRBV6-6 and TRBJ1-1; a weak D match, TRBD1 (5 bases). Trimming pared 7 bases from V and 0 bases from J, leaving 15 bases between. This CDR3 region has 15 residues. Germline loops: CDR1 MNHNY, CDR2 SVGAGI (reference sequence). The CDR3 region is CASTDGARVNTEAFF. CDR3 DNA: TGTGCCAGCACCGACGGGGCTAGAGTGAACACTGAAGCTTTCTTT.

In this sample, this clonotype turned up a few times. The J gene is TRBJ2-4, the V gene TRBV3-1, with TRBD2 as a possible D gene (6 bases). CDR1 LGHDT and CDR2 YNNKEL come from the germline V gene (reference sequence). V was clipped by 1 base and J by 3 bases, with 13 bases between them. This CDR3 has 16 amino acids. Here the CDR3 reads CASSQVHGTRKNIQYF. The CDR3 DNA reads TGTGCCAGCAGCCAAGTCCACGGGACTCGCAAAAACATTCAGTACTTC.

The chain is built from TRBV7-2 and TRBJ1-3, with a weak D call TRBD1 (5 bases). Trimming stripped 2 bases from V and 3 bases from J, with 11 bases between. This CDR3 comprises 15 residues. Germline-derived CDR1 and CDR2 are SGHTA and FQGNSA. The CDR3 sequence: CASSLRQGGGNTIYF. The CDR3 DNA reads TGTGCCAGCAGCTTAAGGCAGGGTGGTGGAAACACCATATATTTT.

This clonotype came up many times. The rearrangement links TRBV29-1 to TRBJ1-1; possible D gene TRBD1, 6 bases. V lost 5 bases, J lost 3 bases, and 13 bases lay in between. CDR1 is SQVTM, CDR2 ANQGSEA, per germline. CDR3 length: 13 residues. CDR3 DNA: TGCAGCGTTTCGACAGGACCTGACACTGAAGCTTTCTTT. This codes for CSVSTGPDTEAFF.

The gene calls are TRBV5-4 and TRBJ1-6, with no clear D. In germline, CDR1 is SGHNT, CDR2 YYREEE (reference sequence). The CDR3 is 13 residues long. The CDR3 coding sequence is TGTGTCACTCTCCGAGGGTATAATTCACCCCTCCACTTT. Its protein is CVTLRGYNSPLHF.

This clonotype has only a few counts. The rearrangement uses TRBV7-2 and TRBJ2-1; the match to TRBD2 covers 12 bases. The CDR3 extends over 15 amino acids. Trimming took 5 bases from V and 10 from J; bases not matched to a gene: 9. Per the germline V gene, CDR1 is SGHTA and CDR2 is FQGNSA. The CDR3 DNA reads TGTGCCAGCAGCCGTGAGACTAGCGGGAGCAAAGAGCAGTTCTTC. Its protein is CASSRETSGSKEQFF.

This clonotype was observed a handful of times. The chain recombines TRBV2 with TRBJ1-1; no firm D call. This CDR3 has 12 amino acids. V was pared by 6 bases and J by 7 bases, with 12 bases between. The germline CDR1 and CDR2 sequences are SNHLY and FYNNEI. The DNA of the CDR3 is TGTGCCAGCAGACCCCGTACGGTTGAAGCTTTCTTT. Its protein is CASRPRTVEAFF.

This clonotype has a single count. The chain combines TRBV6-2 or TRBV6-3 with TRBJ2-2; 8 bases match TRBD2. Germline V gene lookup returns CDR1 MNHEY and CDR2 SVGEGT. The V and J ends lost 6 bases and 5 bases, in that order; junction bases with no gene match: 11. There are 16 residues in the CDR3. The CDR3, as DNA: TGTGCCAGCAGCCTGAAAGGAAGCGGGGGAACCGGGGAGCTGTTTTTT. Translation: CASSLKGSGGTGELFF.

A few counts support this clonotype. The chain is built from TRBV7-6 and TRBJ2-6; D might be TRBD1 or TRBD2, each matching 5 bases. The germline gives CDR1 SGHVS, CDR2 FNYEAQ. The CDR3 totals 19 residues. V lost 1 base to trimming and J lost 0 bases, with 16 bases between them. The CDR3 loop is CASSLVPGTANSGANVLTF. CDR3 nucleotide sequence: TGTGCCAGCAGCTTAGTCCCCGGGACGGCCAACTCTGGGGCCAACGTCCTGACTTTC.

The table lists this clonotype with a few counts. This chain connects TRBV6-2 or TRBV6-3 to TRBJ1-2, with TRBD1 as a possible D gene (5 bases). From germline, CDR1 is MNHEY and CDR2 SVGEGT. The CDR3 is 13 amino acids. V gave up 6 bases and J gave up 3 bases, with 11 bases separating them. CDR3 DNA sequence: TGTGCCAGCAGAGCGACAGCTTACTATGGCTACACCTTC. The encoded protein is CASRATAYYGYTF.

This clonotype was seen a handful of times. V gene TRBV3-1 combines with J gene TRBJ2-3, with TRBD1 matching 9 bases. V was pared by 2 bases and J by 5 bases, with 5 bases of the junction left unmatched. Germline V gives CDR1 LGHDT, CDR2 YNNKEL (reference sequence). The CDR3 is 15 amino acids. DNA of the CDR3: TGTGCCAGCAGCCAAACCCGACAGGGGGGAGATACGCAGTATTTT. This sequence encodes CASSQTRQGGDTQYF.

This clonotype has only a few counts. This chain links TRBV20-1 with TRBJ2-3; TRBD2 is a possible D gene (5 bases). Per germline, CDR1 DFQATT and CDR2 SNEGSKA (reference sequence). The CDR3 is 14 amino acids. Trimming removed 6 bases at V and 2 bases at J, with 15 bases between. The CDR3 spells CSAYTDFLTDTQYF. DNA for the CDR3: TGCAGTGCCTACACGGACTTCCTCACAGATACGCAGTATTTT.

V gene TRBV30 combines with J gene TRBJ2-7, with D uncertain. Trimming took 3 bases from V and 2 from J, leaving 8 bases between them. The CDR3 covers 12 residues. Germline lookup yields CDR1 GTSNPN and CDR2 SVGIG (reference sequence). The CDR3, as DNA: TGTGCCTGGAGCATAGGGACCTACGAGCAGTACTTC. This encodes CAWSIGTYEQYF.

The chain is built from TRBV28 and TRBJ1-1; 7 bases align to TRBD1. The trim removed 8 bases at V and 1 base at J, leaving 7 bases unmatched. The germline V gene encodes CDR1 MDHEN and CDR2 SYDVKM. The CDR3 contains 14 residues. The CDR3 bases are TGTGCCAGCGGATTGACAGGGAGGAACACTGAAGCTTTCTTT. It encodes CASGLTGRNTEAFF.

This clonotype was observed many times. This chain uses TRBV6-2 or TRBV6-3 with TRBJ1-2; D gene unclear. Germline V gene data show CDR1 as MNHEY and CDR2 as SVGEGT. The CDR3 has 15 residues. V lost 0 bases and J 4 bases, leaving 12 bases between the germline ends. The DNA for the CDR3 is TGTGCCAGCAGTTACTCCGGACGGAGATCCTATGGCTACACCTTC. Its protein product is CASSYSGRRSYGYTF.

The sample holds a few counts of this clonotype. The chain employs TRBV7-9 and TRBJ2-4; 9 bases align to TRBD1. CDR1 is SEHNR, CDR2 FQNEAQ, per germline (reference sequence). V lost 7 bases and J lost 5; bases outside the gene matches: 3. The CDR3 has 13 amino acids. CDR3 DNA: TGTGCCAGCAAGGGACAGGGCGAAAACATTCAGTACTTC. This codes for CASKGQGENIQYF.

Here the CDR3 DNA reads TGTGCCAGCAGCAGACAGGGGTTCGCCCCCAATCAGCCCCAGCATTTT. Translating it yields CASSRQGFAPNQPQHF. The V gene is TRBV27, the J gene TRBJ1-5, with 8 bases fitting TRBD1. The junction had 10 bases not matched to a gene; V was cut back by 6 bases and J by 3 bases. Germline CDR1 reads MNHEY; CDR2 reads SMNVEV (reference sequence). This CDR3 is built from 16 residues.

In its sample, this clonotype was seen many times. The genes are TRBV28 and TRBJ2-7, with TRBD1 matching over 7 bases. V lost 6 bases to trimming and J lost 3 bases; unmatched junction nucleotides: 11. Germline CDR1 MDHEN, CDR2 SYDVKM. The CDR3 loop spans 15 amino acids. The CDR3 spells CASSNPGQALYEQYF. Written as DNA, the CDR3 is TGTGCCAGCAGCAACCCAGGACAGGCCCTCTACGAGCAGTACTTC.

This clonotype has ten or more counts. The chain recombines TRBV28 with TRBJ2-7, with TRBD2 identical over 11 bases. The CDR3 covers 15 residues. V gave up 2 bases and J gave up 7 bases; unmatched junction bases: 7. Germline loops: CDR1 MDHEN, CDR2 SYDVKM. CDR3 nucleotide sequence: TGTGCCAGCAGTTTAGCGACTAGCGGGGCTGGAGAGCAGTACTTC. Amino acids: CASSLATSGAGEQYF.

As for this clonotype: A much larger clone sits a single nucleotide away, making a read error possible. The chain carries TRBV28 and TRBJ1-3; D unresolved. Germline CDR1 is MDHEN and CDR2 is SYDVKM. Trimming left V 3 bases short and J 5 bases short, with 2 bases between. This CDR3 spans 11 amino acids. The CDR3 protein is CASSLRNTIYF. DNA for the CDR3: TGTGCCAGCAGTTTGAGAAACACCATATATTTT.

Only a few counts were recorded for this clonotype. The rearrangement uses TRBV18 and TRBJ2-7; D unresolved. Trimming stripped 6 bases from V and 1 base from J, with 10 bases between. CDR3 size: 13 residues. Germline V gives CDR1 KGHSH, CDR2 LQKENI. The CDR3 DNA reads as TGTGCCAGCTCCCCAGTGGCTTCCTACGAGCAGTACTTC. It yields the protein CASSPVASYEQYF.

The CDR3 reads CASSERQGYYEQYF. In DNA, the CDR3 is TGTGCCAGCAGTGAAAGACAGGGGTACTACGAGCAGTACTTC. This chain uses TRBV6-1 with TRBJ2-7; TRBD1 matches 8 bases. The CDR3 has 14 residues. Germline values: CDR1 MNHNS, CDR2 SASEGT. The V gene end was trimmed by 2 bases and the J gene end by 3 bases; junction bases not matched to a gene: 3.

There are a few counts of this clonotype. The J gene is TRBJ2-3, the V gene TRBV7-2, with a tentative D call TRBD1 (5 bases). The ends were cut back, 1 base at V and 6 bases at J, with 23 bases in the middle. Germline V lookup: CDR1 SGHTA, CDR2 FQGNSA. This CDR3 is built from 18 residues. The CDR3 nucleotides read TGTGCCAGCAGCTTAGAAATACCGGACACACATTCCGCGGATACGCAGTATTTT. Translation: CASSLEIPDTHSADTQYF.

This clonotype has just a few counts. The genes are TRBV4-2 and TRBJ2-5, with 11 bases that match TRBD1. This CDR3 spans 16 amino acids. Germline-derived CDR1 and CDR2 are LGHNA and YNFKEQ. Unmatched junction bases numbered 7, after V lost 3 bases and J lost 4 bases. The CDR3 sequence: CASSQSGTGGGETQYF. DNA for the CDR3: TGTGCCAGCAGCCAGTCCGGGACAGGGGGTGGAGAGACCCAGTACTTC.

This clonotype has ten or more counts. The J gene is TRBJ2-1, the V gene TRBV29-1; TRBD2 matches 9 bases. CDR1 and CDR2 (germline): SQVTM, ANQGSEA. Germline trimming cut 4 bases from V and 4 bases from J; bases unmatched to any gene: 11. The CDR3 has 16 amino acids. CDR3 sequence reads: CSVVGGGASIYNEQFF. CDR3 sequence (DNA): TGCAGCGTTGTCGGCGGGGGGGCCTCTATATACAATGAGCAGTTCTTC.

This clonotype came up many times. The J gene is TRBJ1-1, the V gene TRBV7-6; D unresolved. CDR1 is SGHVS and CDR2 is FNYEAQ in the germline V gene. The CDR3 covers 15 residues. V was clipped by 1 base and J by 0 bases, with 9 bases between them. The CDR3 coding sequence is TGTGCCAGCAGCTTAGTACCAGCCATGAACACTGAAGCTTTCTTT. Translating gives CASSLVPAMNTEAFF.

The V and J genes are TRBV29-1 and TRBJ1-5, with D unclear. Trimming took 8 bases from V and 0 from J, leaving 20 bases between them. Germline V gene sequence: CDR1 SQVTM, CDR2 ANQGSEA. The CDR3 contains 16 residues. CDR3 sequence (DNA): TGCAGCCAACTGGGGATCCCTGACAATAGCAATCAGCCCCAGCATTTT. It encodes CSQLGIPDNSNQPQHF.